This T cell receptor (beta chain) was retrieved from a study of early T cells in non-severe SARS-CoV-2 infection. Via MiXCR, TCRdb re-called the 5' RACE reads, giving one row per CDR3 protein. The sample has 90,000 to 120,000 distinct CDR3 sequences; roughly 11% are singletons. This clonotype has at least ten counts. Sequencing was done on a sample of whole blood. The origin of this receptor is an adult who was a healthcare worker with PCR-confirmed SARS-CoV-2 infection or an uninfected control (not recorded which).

The CDR3 DNA sequence: TGTGCCAGCAGCTTAATGGACTTGACAGGGAATGGCTACACCTTC. It translates to CASSLMDLTGNGYTF. The chain combines TRBV7-9 with TRBJ1-2, with TRBD1 matching over 7 bases. V dropped 2 bases and J dropped 6; count of bases not matched to a gene: 9. The germline gives CDR1 SEHNR, CDR2 FQNEAQ (reference sequence). The CDR3 totals 15 residues.